This T cell receptor beta chain originates from a study of T cell responses to AZD1222 COVID-19 vaccine. Produced via immunoSEQ multiplex PCR; TCRdb's table is partial and in-frame only. Among 90,000 to 120,000 clones listed, 86% were seen once. The material sequenced was peripheral blood, taken on day 0 of AZD1222 vaccination. This clonotype was sampled from an adult in good health.

The CDR3 spells CASKDGTASNQPQHF. The CDR3 DNA sequence: TGTGCCAGTAAGGACGGGACGGCTAGCAATCAGCCCCAGCATTTT. The gene calls are TRBV19 and TRBJ1-5; maybe TRBD1 (5 bases). Looked up from germline, CDR1 is LNHDA and CDR2 is SQIVND (reference sequence). Trimming took 7 bases from V and 0 from J, leaving 13 bases between them. This CDR3 is 15 amino acids long.